The 2 T cell receptor beta chains reported below all come from one sample, sequenced in a study of T cell repertoires in cytomegalovirus infection. TCRdb re-called the reads through MiXCR, storing one row per CDR3 protein. The sample includes roughly 760,000 distinct CDR3 sequences, approximately 40% of them seen just once. The source material was PBMCs. The receptor set was obtained from a human donor in good health (CMV status not recorded). Some clones in this sample may be carry-over from other donors' samples.

In its sample, this clonotype was seen a few times. The rearrangement links TRBV20-1 to TRBJ1-3, with TRBD1 identical over 12 bases. The V gene's germline CDR1 is DFQATT and CDR2 SNEGSKA (reference sequence). This CDR3 has 20 residues. Trimming at V came to 1 base and at J to 2 bases, leaving 15 bases not matched to a gene. The CDR3 nucleotides are TGCAGTGCTAGAGGGGGATTGGGGACAGGGGGCGCTGATACTGGAAACACCATATATTTT. This codes for CSARGGLGTGGADTGNTIYF.

Remarks on this clonotype: Given a much more abundant clone one base away, this may be a read error. The rearrangement links TRBV11-1 to TRBJ1-2; a weak D match, TRBD1 (6 bases). CDR3 length equals 17 residues. Germline CDR1 is SGHAT and CDR2 is FQDESV (reference sequence). The CDR3 nucleotides are TGTGCCAGCAGCTTACGACCCCTCGGGGGCGGGAACTATGGCTCCACCTTC. Protein product: CASSLRPLGGGNYGSTF.